This TCR beta chain was found in a study of T cells in Graves' hyperthyroidism and ophthalmopathy. Study conclusions and caveats: Most clonotypes expanded in thyroid above 0.001 were likewise present in blood. Classification by a 13 V-J model distinguished ophthalmopathy from stable hyperthyroidism.

The length of the CDR3 is 13 residues. J was trimmed by 7 bases and V by 7 bases; bases with no gene match: 3. Germline CDR1 SNHLY, CDR2 FYNNEI. This clonotype has ten or more counts. The antigen remains unidentified. What was amplified from RNA transcripts were TCR beta CDR3 regions. First-round RT-PCR targeting the TCR CDR3 was performed with the HTBI primer set. MiXCR, applied by TCRdb to the multiplex PCR reads, yields one record per CDR3 protein. The sample carries fewer than 350,000 distinct CDR3 sequences, about 14% recorded once. It was 8 to 10 ml of fresh peripheral blood that supplied the PBMCs.

Sequencing was performed on blood. J is TRBJ1-6 and V is TRBV2, with 8 bases fitting TRBD1. This receptor was identified in a woman in her twenties or thirties with Graves' hyperthyroidism that later progressed to Graves' ophthalmopathy. CDR3 residues: CASIRTGNSPLHF. Here the CDR3 DNA reads TGTGCCAGCATAAGGACAGGGAATTCACCCCTCCACTTT.